A single sample gave rise to the 24 T cell receptor beta chains below, sequenced in a study of T cells after yellow fever vaccination. MiXCR was run by TCRdb on the 5' RACE reads, yielding one entry per CDR3 protein. The sample holds 500,000 to 650,000 distinct CDR3 sequences, around an eighth seen once. The sample was PBMCs, taken on the day of the yellow fever booster vaccination. The receptors stem from a man aged 25 to 40 who received the YFV17D yellow fever vaccine.

This clonotype was seen only a few times. The rearrangement joins TRBV28 to TRBJ1-3; unclear D gene. Germline assignment: CDR1 MDHEN and CDR2 SYDVKM. The CDR3 covers 14 residues. The V and J ends lost 7 bases and 2 bases respectively, with 12 bases between them. In DNA form, the CDR3 reads TGTGCCAGCACCAATTCCGGGACTGGAAACACCATATATTTT. Its translation is CASTNSGTGNTIYF.

This clonotype occurred a few times. The chain combines TRBV5-1 with TRBJ1-6; D uncertain. Trimming took 0 bases from V and 7 from J, leaving 11 bases between them. This CDR3 has 15 amino acids. CDR1 is SGHRS and CDR2 is YFSETQ in the germline V gene. The CDR3 sequence: CASSLAEASNSPLHF. The CDR3 nucleotides are TGCGCCAGCAGCTTGGCCGAAGCGAGCAATTCACCCCTCCACTTT. Full variable domain (missing parts from reference TRBV5-1 and TRBJ1-6): KAGVTQTPRYLIKTRGQQVTLSCSPISGHRSVSWYQQTPGQGLQFLFEYFSETQRNKGNFPGRFSGRQFSNSRSEMNVSTLELGDSALYLCASSLAEASNSPLHFGNGTRLTVT.

The CDR3 region is CASSALGDPNQPQHF. DNA for the CDR3: TGTGCCAGCAGTGCCCTGGGGGATCCCAATCAGCCCCAGCATTTT. The chain is built from TRBV27 and TRBJ1-5; weak D call: TRBD1 (5 bases). V was cut by 5 bases and J by 3 bases, with 14 bases left in between. Germline V CDR1 and CDR2: MNHEY, SMNVEV (reference sequence). The CDR3 covers 15 residues.

This clonotype was recorded a few times. V is TRBV12-3 or TRBV12-4 and J is TRBJ2-5; D perhaps matches TRBD1 (6 bases). This CDR3 is built from 12 residues. The V gene lost 7 bases and the J gene lost 6 bases, with 12 bases spanning the gap. The CDR3 DNA follows: TGTGCCAGCAATGGGGACACCAAGACCCAGTACTTC. The encoded protein is CASNGDTKTQYF.

The chain couples TRBV4-2 to TRBJ2-2; 7 positions agree with TRBD2. Germline CDR1 reads LGHNA; CDR2 reads YNFKEQ. The V gene end was trimmed by 7 bases and the J gene end by 0 bases; junction bases not matched to a gene: 20. This CDR3 is 20 amino acids long. The CDR3 sequence: CASTTFGFFAGEANTGELFF. CDR3 nucleotide sequence: TGTGCCAGCACAACCTTCGGGTTCTTTGCGGGAGAGGCGAACACCGGGGAGCTGTTTTTT.

This clonotype was observed at least ten times. J is TRBJ2-7 and V is TRBV7-9; 9 positions match TRBD1. After removal of 5 bases from V and 0 bases from J, the junction contained 5 bases not matched to a gene. The CDR3 extends over 15 amino acids. From germline, CDR1 is SEHNR and CDR2 FQNEAQ (reference sequence). The CDR3 DNA is TGTGCCAGCAGCCCTGCGGGACAGGGCTCCTACGAGCAGTACTTC. This codes for CASSPAGQGSYEQYF.

This clonotype came up a few times. The CDR3 bases are TGCGCCAGCAGCCAGGGTCGACTAGCGGGAGTATATGAGCAGTTCTTC. Translation: CASSQGRLAGVYEQFF. The chain joins TRBV4-3 to TRBJ2-1; 12 positions match TRBD2. Germline V CDR1 and CDR2: LGHNA, YSLEER. The CDR3 is made up of 16 amino acids. V trimming: 3 bases; J trimming: 8 bases; junction bases outside the gene matches: 8.

This clonotype was recorded a few times. The genes are TRBV6-2 or TRBV6-3 and TRBJ2-7, with TRBD1 matching over 7 bases. V dropped 5 bases and J dropped 2; count of bases not matched to a gene: 3. From germline, CDR1 is MNHEY and CDR2 SVGEGT. The length of the CDR3 is 13 residues. This CDR3 is CASSDRDTYEQYF. As DNA, the CDR3 is TGTGCCAGCAGTGACAGGGATACCTACGAGCAGTACTTC.

This chain joins TRBV7-2 and TRBJ2-7; 7 positions agree with TRBD2. The V gene's germline CDR1 is SGHTA and CDR2 FQGNSA. The CDR3 has 15 amino acids. V lost 5 bases and J lost 4; bases outside the gene matches: 11. CDR3 sequence: CASSVIPSGSYEQYF. CDR3 DNA sequence: TGTGCCAGCAGCGTAATACCTAGCGGCTCTTACGAGCAGTACTTC.

The chain has TRBV6-1 and TRBJ1-1; no firm D call. CDR1 is MNHNS and CDR2 is SASEGT in the germline V gene. This CDR3 is 14 amino acids long. V gave up 2 bases and J gave up 0 bases, with 7 bases separating them. CDR3 in amino acids: CASSESAMNTEAFF. The CDR3 coding sequence is TGTGCCAGCAGTGAATCCGCCATGAACACTGAAGCTTTCTTT.

This clonotype was observed a few times. The genes are TRBV20-1 and TRBJ1-5; 7 bases match TRBD1. The J segment lost 5 bases and the V segment lost 1 base, leaving 2 bases of the junction unmatched. This CDR3 is 13 amino acids long. Per the germline V gene, CDR1 is DFQATT and CDR2 is SNEGSKA (reference sequence). In nucleotides, the CDR3 is TGCAGTGCTAGAGCTACAGGGGATCAGCCCCAGCATTTT. It encodes CSARATGDQPQHF.

The rearrangement joins TRBV3-1 to TRBJ1-5, with D perhaps matching TRBD1 (5 bases). V was clipped by 4 bases and J by 8 bases, with 12 bases between them. Germline V gene sequence: CDR1 LGHDT, CDR2 YNNKEL (reference sequence). The CDR3 has 13 amino acids. DNA of the CDR3: TGTGCCAGCAGCCGGGGCAGGGTCGAGCCCCAGCATTTT. Translation: CASSRGRVEPQHF.

This clonotype showed up just a few times. The rearrangement joins TRBV20-1 to TRBJ2-1; 8 bases are shared with TRBD1. V lost 4 bases, J lost 6 bases, and 8 bases stayed unmatched. The CDR3 has 14 residues. In germline, CDR1 is DFQATT, CDR2 SNEGSKA (reference sequence). Written as DNA, the CDR3 is TGCAGTGCTAAAGACAGGGGATACGTCAATGAGCAGTTCTTC. Translating it yields CSAKDRGYVNEQFF.

The chain joins TRBV20-1 to TRBJ2-1; possibly TRBD2 for D (5 bases). CDR1 is DFQATT, CDR2 SNEGSKA, per germline (reference sequence). This CDR3 contains 12 residues. The CDR3: CSAPGLPNEQFF. DNA for the CDR3: TGCAGCGCACCTGGACTCCCCAATGAGCAGTTCTTC.

The genes are TRBV7-8 and TRBJ1-3; D ambiguous. CDR3 length: 14 residues. Germline V gives CDR1 SGHVS, CDR2 FQNEAQ. Trimming took 5 bases from V and 7 from J, leaving 15 bases between them. DNA for the CDR3: TGTGCCAGCAGCCGACCAGGACTCGGGAACACCATATATTTT. As protein: CASSRPGLGNTIYF.

There are a few counts of this clonotype. V usage is TRBV24-1 and J usage is TRBJ2-1; 11 bases are a match to TRBD2. CDR1 is KGHDR, CDR2 SFDVKD, per germline. V shed 4 bases and J 4 bases; nucleotides not matched to a gene: 5. This CDR3 is 16 amino acids long. The DNA of the CDR3 is TGTGCCACCAGTGACTTCACTAGCGGGAGTTACAATGAGCAGTTCTTC. This gives the protein CATSDFTSGSYNEQFF.

This clonotype was observed a handful of times. This rearrangement joins TRBV4-1 to TRBJ2-7, with D possibly being TRBD1 (6 bases). The CDR3 loop spans 14 amino acids. Trimming stripped 2 bases from V and 0 bases from J, with 8 bases between. Germline loops: CDR1 MGHRA, CDR2 YSYEKL. The CDR3: CASSQQGSSYEQYF. The CDR3 coding sequence is TGCGCCAGCAGCCAACAGGGGAGCTCCTACGAGCAGTACTTC.

This clonotype was counted between two and nine times. The chain recombines TRBV4-3 with TRBJ2-2, with a tentative D call TRBD1 (6 bases). The V gene lost 4 bases and the J gene lost 1 base, with 10 bases spanning the gap. From germline, CDR1 is LGHNA and CDR2 YSLEER. This CDR3 contains 15 residues. For the CDR3, the DNA is TGCGCCAGCAGCCGTCTGACAGGGAACACCGGGGAGCTGTTTTTT. The encoded protein is CASSRLTGNTGELFF.

This clonotype was observed a few times. The chain has TRBV6-1 and TRBJ2-4; D is perhaps TRBD1 (5 bases). The CDR3 spans 16 residues. Per the germline V gene, CDR1 is MNHNS and CDR2 is SASEGT. The germline V and J ends were trimmed by 5 bases and 1 base, with 15 bases remaining between them. The CDR3 coding sequence is TGTGCCAGCAGTCAATCAGGGTCTTGGGCCAAAAACATTCAGTACTTC. It is translated as CASSQSGSWAKNIQYF.

A few counts support this clonotype. The chain is built from TRBV6-1 and TRBJ1-5, with a possible D match to TRBD1 (5 bases). V lost 6 bases and J lost 7, with 19 bases in between. Germline CDR1 MNHNS, CDR2 SASEGT. The CDR3 extends over 15 amino acids. The CDR3 coding sequence is TGTGCCAGCAGCCTATTGCCCAGGGACGGGCAGCCCCAGCATTTT. Protein: CASSLLPRDGQPQHF.

This clonotype came up a few times. The chain carries TRBV7-6 and TRBJ2-1; 8 bases are a match to TRBD2. Germline V lookup: CDR1 SGHVS, CDR2 FNYEAQ. CDR3 length equals 12 residues. With V trimmed by 7 bases and J by 8 bases, 4 bases remained unmatched. The CDR3 loop is CASTLSGDEQFF. CDR3 in DNA: TGTGCCAGCACCCTTAGCGGGGATGAGCAGTTCTTC.

The chain uses TRBV5-1 and TRBJ2-6, with unresolved D. Germline V gene lookup returns CDR1 SGHRS and CDR2 YFSETQ. The CDR3 is 19 residues long. Deletions cut 2 bases from V and 0 bases from J, with 18 bases between. The CDR3 spells CASSFRVANLLSGANVLTF. The CDR3 bases are TGCGCCAGCAGCTTCCGGGTCGCCAACCTCCTCTCTGGGGCCAACGTCCTGACTTTC.

The chain has TRBV28 and TRBJ2-3; 12 nucleotides agree with TRBD2. The V gene's germline CDR1 is MDHEN and CDR2 SYDVKM. V lost 2 bases to trimming and J lost 4 bases; unmatched junction nucleotides: 7. The CDR3 consists of 17 residues. The chain's CDR3 is CASSLVRLAGVPDTQYF. The CDR3 DNA reads TGTGCCAGCAGTTTAGTCAGACTAGCGGGAGTACCAGATACGCAGTATTTT. Full variable domain (rest looked up from reference TRBV28 and TRBJ2-3): DVKVTQSSRYLVKRTGEKVFLECVQDMDHENMFWYRQDPGLGLRLIYFSYDVKMKEKGDIPEGYSVSREKKERFSLILESASTNQTSMYLCASSLVRLAGVPDTQYFGPGTRLTVL.

In its sample, this clonotype was seen a few times. This chain connects TRBV29-1 to TRBJ2-2; D is possibly TRBD2 (6 bases). The CDR3 runs 15 residues. Trimming took off 7 bases at V and 5 bases at J, with 20 bases between the two ends. Germline CDR1 SQVTM, CDR2 ANQGSEA. CDR3 region: CSGGMAGPMTGELFF. The CDR3 DNA reads as TGCAGCGGGGGGATGGCGGGACCCATGACCGGGGAGCTGTTTTTT.